A selection of T cell receptor beta chains follows, all from one sample in a study of T cell responses to AZD1222 COVID-19 vaccine. Some clones are missing from TCRdb's copy, which holds only in-frame ones; the method was immunoSEQ multiplex PCR. The sample holds fewer than 200,000 clones, 80% to 95% seen once. The source material was peripheral blood, sampled on day 0 of AZD1222 vaccination. Every receptor here comes from an adult in good health. CDR3s include the opening cysteine and the closing phenylalanine or tryptophan. The order of the fields is CDR3 DNA, CDR3 protein, D gene, V gene, clone size, J gene. A D gene is named only where the DNA matches it firmly. Size is omitted from some rows. Given values are once, few, many or a class for expanded clones.

CDR3nt: TGTGCCAGCAGGGTTGGAACATCCGGGGGCTACACCTTC
CDR3aa: CASRVGTSGGYTF
d_gene: .
v_gene: TRBV12-3/TRBV12-4
abundance: .
j_gene: TRBJ1-2

CDR3nt: TGTGCCAGCAGCTCGGAACAGAAAGTCTACAATGAGCAGTTCTTC
CDR3aa: CASSSEQKVYNEQFF
d_gene: .
v_gene: TRBV11-2
abundance: .
j_gene: TRBJ2-1

CDR3nt: TGTGCCAGTAGCAGCCGGGGGACCGAGTCCCCCCTTGGGAGGAATGAGCAGTTCTTC
CDR3aa: CASSSRGTESPLGRNEQFF
d_gene: .
v_gene: TRBV19
abundance: .
j_gene: TRBJ2-1

CDR3nt: TGTGCCAGCAGCTCGAGGGGCAGGGATTACTCTAATTATGGCTACACCTTC
CDR3aa: CASSSRGRDYSNYGYTF
d_gene: .
v_gene: TRBV5-6
abundance: .
j_gene: TRBJ1-2

CDR3nt: TGTGCCAGCAGTGGTGCAGGGAACACTGAAGCTTTCTTT
CDR3aa: CASSGAGNTEAFF
d_gene: .
v_gene: TRBV27
abundance: .
j_gene: TRBJ1-1

CDR3nt: TGTGCCAGCAGGGTGGGGACCGGGGAGCTGTTTTTT
CDR3aa: CASRVGTGELFF
d_gene: .
v_gene: TRBV6-5
abundance: .
j_gene: TRBJ2-2

CDR3nt: TGTGCCAGCAGCTTAGGGATAATTGAGGGATTTAACTATGGCTACACCTTC
CDR3aa: CASSLGIIEGFNYGYTF
d_gene: .
v_gene: TRBV7-2
abundance: .
j_gene: TRBJ1-2

CDR3nt: TGTGCCAGCAGTGAGTTGCCGGGGGTCTACAATGAGCAGTTCTTC
CDR3aa: CASSELPGVYNEQFF
d_gene: .
v_gene: TRBV6-4
abundance: .
j_gene: TRBJ2-1

CDR3nt: TGTGCCAGCAGCTTTCGGGGGACCGAAGCTTTCTTT
CDR3aa: CASSFRGTEAFF
d_gene: .
v_gene: TRBV5-5
abundance: .
j_gene: TRBJ1-1

CDR3nt: TGTGCCAGCAGCAGTGCAGCCCCCGGGGAGCTGTTTTTT
CDR3aa: CASSSAAPGELFF
d_gene: .
v_gene: TRBV11-2
abundance: .
j_gene: TRBJ2-2

CDR3nt: TGTGCCAGCAGCTTAGTACAACTGTCAGGACGTCCCTACAATGAGCAGTTCTTC
CDR3aa: CASSLVQLSGRPYNEQFF
d_gene: .
v_gene: TRBV13
abundance: .
j_gene: TRBJ2-1

CDR3nt: TGTGCCACCAGTGCCCCGACCGGGACAAATGAGCAGTTCTTC
CDR3aa: CATSAPTGTNEQFF
d_gene: .
v_gene: TRBV24-1
abundance: .
j_gene: TRBJ2-1

CDR3nt: TGTGCCAGCAGGGGGTCGGTGGGCCAGCCCCAGCATTTT
CDR3aa: CASRGSVGQPQHF
d_gene: .
v_gene: TRBV28
abundance: once
j_gene: TRBJ1-5

CDR3nt: TGTGCCATCAGTGGTGGACAGGGGGCGAGTGATTCACCCCTCCACTTT
CDR3aa: CAISGGQGASDSPLHF
d_gene: TRBD1
v_gene: TRBV10-3
abundance: .
j_gene: TRBJ1-6

CDR3nt: TGTGCCAGTACGCGGTGGGGTTATAATTCACCCCTCCACTTT
CDR3aa: CASTRWGYNSPLHF
d_gene: .
v_gene: TRBV19
abundance: .
j_gene: TRBJ1-6

CDR3nt: TGTGCCAGCAGCCCGCCCGGGACAGTGGTCCAGCCCCAGCATTTT
CDR3aa: CASSPPGTVVQPQHF
d_gene: TRBD1
v_gene: TRBV7-2
abundance: .
j_gene: TRBJ1-5

CDR3nt: TGTGCCAGCGCCCTTCCGGGACTAGCGGGAGAAGAGCAGTACTTC
CDR3aa: CASALPGLAGEEQYF
d_gene: TRBD2
v_gene: TRBV16
abundance: .
j_gene: TRBJ2-7

CDR3nt: TGCGCCAGCAGCTTGGGGACAGGGGTTCGCGAGACCCAGTACTTC
CDR3aa: CASSLGTGVRETQYF
d_gene: TRBD1
v_gene: TRBV5-1
abundance: .
j_gene: TRBJ2-5

CDR3nt: TGTGCCAGTAGTATAGATATCGGGGGAATCACCGGGGAGCTGTTTTTT
CDR3aa: CASSIDIGGITGELFF
d_gene: .
v_gene: TRBV19
abundance: .
j_gene: TRBJ2-2

CDR3nt: TGTGCCAGCAGTGGGGACCCCAGACAGCCCCAGCATTTT
CDR3aa: CASSGDPRQPQHF
d_gene: .
v_gene: TRBV12-3/TRBV12-4
abundance: .
j_gene: TRBJ1-5

CDR3nt: TGTGCCAGCAGTTATGACAGGGGGCATGGCTACACCTTC
CDR3aa: CASSYDRGHGYTF
d_gene: TRBD1
v_gene: TRBV12-3/TRBV12-4
abundance: .
j_gene: TRBJ1-2

CDR3nt: TGTGCCAGCAGCCTGCGGGCGACTAGCGGATTAGCCAAAAACATTCAGTACTTC
CDR3aa: CASSLRATSGLAKNIQYF
d_gene: TRBD2
v_gene: TRBV5-4
abundance: .
j_gene: TRBJ2-4

CDR3nt: TGTGCCATCAGATTACAGGGGACGAACACCGGGGAGCTGTTTTTT
CDR3aa: CAIRLQGTNTGELFF
d_gene: TRBD1
v_gene: TRBV10-3
abundance: .
j_gene: TRBJ2-2

CDR3nt: TGTGCCAGCAGGTCCGGAACAGGGGGCCACTATGGCTACACCTTC
CDR3aa: CASRSGTGGHYGYTF
d_gene: TRBD1
v_gene: TRBV6-4
abundance: .
j_gene: TRBJ1-2

CDR3nt: TGTGCCAGCAGCTCACGGACAGGGAACACTGAAGCTTTCTTT
CDR3aa: CASSSRTGNTEAFF
d_gene: TRBD1
v_gene: TRBV7-2
abundance: .
j_gene: TRBJ1-1

CDR3nt: TGTGCCAGCAGCTCTCTAGGGGGGGGCTATGGCTACACCTTC
CDR3aa: CASSSLGGGYGYTF
d_gene: .
v_gene: TRBV11-2
abundance: .
j_gene: TRBJ1-2

CDR3nt: TGTGCCAGCAGTTCAGGTTACAATGAGCAGTTCTTC
CDR3aa: CASSSGYNEQFF
d_gene: .
v_gene: TRBV6-2/TRBV6-3
abundance: .
j_gene: TRBJ2-1

CDR3nt: TGTGCCAGTAGGGGGGGACAGGGGGCTTACAATGAGCAGTTCTTC
CDR3aa: CASRGGQGAYNEQFF
d_gene: TRBD1
v_gene: TRBV19
abundance: once
j_gene: TRBJ2-1

CDR3nt: TGTGCCTGGAGCGGCACCTACTATGGCTACACCTTC
CDR3aa: CAWSGTYYGYTF
d_gene: .
v_gene: TRBV30
abundance: once
j_gene: TRBJ1-2

CDR3nt: TGCGCCAGCAGCCACCCCGGACAGGGGGTGTTTTTGGAGCAGTTCTTC
CDR3aa: CASSHPGQGVFLEQFF
d_gene: TRBD1
v_gene: TRBV4-1
abundance: .
j_gene: TRBJ2-1

CDR3nt: TGCGCCAGCCGTAGGGGGCTAGAAGGAGATACGCAGTATTTT
CDR3aa: CASRRGLEGDTQYF
d_gene: TRBD1
v_gene: TRBV5-1
abundance: .
j_gene: TRBJ2-3

CDR3nt: TGTGCCATCGCGACCACCTACGAGCAGTACTTC
CDR3aa: CAIATTYEQYF
d_gene: .
v_gene: TRBV10-3
abundance: .
j_gene: TRBJ2-7

CDR3nt: TGTGCCAGCAGCGATCAACAGGGTGCCCTGAACACTGAAGCTTTCTTT
CDR3aa: CASSDQQGALNTEAFF
d_gene: .
v_gene: TRBV13
abundance: .
j_gene: TRBJ1-1

CDR3nt: TGTGCCAGCAGCTCTCCCCTCGAGGGTCCCCCCCGTGGTGAAGCTTTCTTT
CDR3aa: CASSSPLEGPPRGEAFF
d_gene: .
v_gene: TRBV28
abundance: .
j_gene: TRBJ1-1

CDR3nt: TGTGCCAGCAGCTCCAGGGGTGATGGGTACAATGAGCAGTTCTTC
CDR3aa: CASSSRGDGYNEQFF
d_gene: .
v_gene: TRBV7-9
abundance: once
j_gene: TRBJ2-1

CDR3nt: TGTGCCAGCACCCCTTCCTTCGGACAGAGGGGGTACAATGAGCAGTTCTTC
CDR3aa: CASTPSFGQRGYNEQFF
d_gene: .
v_gene: TRBV7-3
abundance: .
j_gene: TRBJ2-1

CDR3nt: TGTGCCAGCAGTTTAGGCGTGGGAACCGGGGAGCTGTTTTTT
CDR3aa: CASSLGVGTGELFF
d_gene: .
v_gene: TRBV27
abundance: .
j_gene: TRBJ2-2

CDR3nt: TGTGCCAGCAGCCCCCGGCTGGGCTCTGGAAACACCATATATTTT
CDR3aa: CASSPRLGSGNTIYF
d_gene: .
v_gene: TRBV7-8
abundance: .
j_gene: TRBJ1-3

CDR3nt: TGTGCCATCAGTGAGTCAGGGGACTATGGCTACACCTTC
CDR3aa: CAISESGDYGYTF
d_gene: .
v_gene: TRBV10-3
abundance: .
j_gene: TRBJ1-2

CDR3nt: TGCGCCAGCAGCTTGCGAGGGGTGGGCCCAGATACGCAGTATTTT
CDR3aa: CASSLRGVGPDTQYF
d_gene: .
v_gene: TRBV5-1
abundance: .
j_gene: TRBJ2-3

CDR3nt: TGTGCCAGCAGCCAAGATCCGGGACTAGCGTTCGAAGCCGGGGAGCTGTTTTTT
CDR3aa: CASSQDPGLAFEAGELFF
d_gene: TRBD2
v_gene: TRBV3-1/TRBV3-2
abundance: .
j_gene: TRBJ2-2

CDR3nt: TGTGCCAGCAGCCCCCGGGACAGGGTCACCGTTGAGCTGTTTTTT
CDR3aa: CASSPRDRVTVELFF
d_gene: TRBD1
v_gene: TRBV3-1/TRBV3-2
abundance: .
j_gene: TRBJ2-2

CDR3nt: TGTGCCACCAGGGGTAGCCCGACGGGGCAGTTCTATGGCTACACCTTC
CDR3aa: CATRGSPTGQFYGYTF
d_gene: .
v_gene: TRBV24-1
abundance: few
j_gene: TRBJ1-2

CDR3nt: TGTGCCAGTAGTAAGAGTTGGGGTGGCACCGGGGAGCTGTTTTTT
CDR3aa: CASSKSWGGTGELFF
d_gene: .
v_gene: TRBV19
abundance: .
j_gene: TRBJ2-2

CDR3nt: TGCGCCAGCAGCCCCGCGGTAGCGGGTGGGACCGGGGAGCTGTTTTTT
CDR3aa: CASSPAVAGGTGELFF
d_gene: TRBD2
v_gene: TRBV5-1
abundance: .
j_gene: TRBJ2-2

CDR3nt: TGTGCCACCAGTGTTGAGGGCTTCAATGAGCAGTTCTTC
CDR3aa: CATSVEGFNEQFF
d_gene: .
v_gene: TRBV24-1
abundance: few
j_gene: TRBJ2-1

CDR3nt: TGTGCCACCAGCAGAGATACGTACGAGCAGTACTTC
CDR3aa: CATSRDTYEQYF
d_gene: .
v_gene: TRBV15
abundance: .
j_gene: TRBJ2-7

CDR3nt: TGTGCCAGCAGCCAAGCGGACGGGAGGGGTAATGAGCAGTTCTTC
CDR3aa: CASSQADGRGNEQFF
d_gene: TRBD2
v_gene: TRBV3-1/TRBV3-2
abundance: .
j_gene: TRBJ2-1

CDR3nt: TGTGCCAGCATGGGGGGCACCGGGGAGCTGTTTTTT
CDR3aa: CASMGGTGELFF
d_gene: .
v_gene: TRBV27
abundance: once
j_gene: TRBJ2-2

CDR3nt: TGTGCCTGGCTAATGGCGAAGACCCAGTACTTC
CDR3aa: CAWLMAKTQYF
d_gene: .
v_gene: TRBV30
abundance: .
j_gene: TRBJ2-5

CDR3nt: TGTGCCAGCAGCGCAGGGAATGAGCAGTTCTTC
CDR3aa: CASSAGNEQFF
d_gene: .
v_gene: TRBV9
abundance: .
j_gene: TRBJ2-1

CDR3nt: TGTGCCAGCAGTGACTCGACGAGCAACACCGGGGAGCTGTTTTTT
CDR3aa: CASSDSTSNTGELFF
d_gene: .
v_gene: TRBV6-4
abundance: .
j_gene: TRBJ2-2

CDR3nt: TGTGCCTGCTCCACCGGGACAGGCTACTCTGGAAACACCATATATTTT
CDR3aa: CACSTGTGYSGNTIYF
d_gene: TRBD1
v_gene: TRBV30
abundance: once
j_gene: TRBJ1-3

CDR3nt: TGTGCCAGCAGCTTAGCGCCCAGGAGCGCTGAAGCTTTCTTT
CDR3aa: CASSLAPRSAEAFF
d_gene: .
v_gene: TRBV7-2
abundance: .
j_gene: TRBJ1-1

CDR3nt: TGTGCCAGCAGCTTTGGCTTGGAGGTGGCTAACTATGGCTACACCTTC
CDR3aa: CASSFGLEVANYGYTF
d_gene: .
v_gene: TRBV5-5
abundance: .
j_gene: TRBJ1-2